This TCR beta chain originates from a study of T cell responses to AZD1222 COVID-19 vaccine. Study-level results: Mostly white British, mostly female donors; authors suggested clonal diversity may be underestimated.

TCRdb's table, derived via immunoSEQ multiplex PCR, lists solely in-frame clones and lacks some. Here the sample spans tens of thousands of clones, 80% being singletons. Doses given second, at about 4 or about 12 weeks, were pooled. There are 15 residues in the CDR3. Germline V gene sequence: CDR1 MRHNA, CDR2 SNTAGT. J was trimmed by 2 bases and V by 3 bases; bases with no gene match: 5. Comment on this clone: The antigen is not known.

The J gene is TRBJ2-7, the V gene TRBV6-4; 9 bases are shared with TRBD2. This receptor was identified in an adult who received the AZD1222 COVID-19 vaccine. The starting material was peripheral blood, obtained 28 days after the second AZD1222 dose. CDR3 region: CASSEIGGGAYEQYF. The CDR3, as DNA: TGTGCCAGCAGTGAAATAGGCGGGGGGGCCTACGAGCAGTACTTC.